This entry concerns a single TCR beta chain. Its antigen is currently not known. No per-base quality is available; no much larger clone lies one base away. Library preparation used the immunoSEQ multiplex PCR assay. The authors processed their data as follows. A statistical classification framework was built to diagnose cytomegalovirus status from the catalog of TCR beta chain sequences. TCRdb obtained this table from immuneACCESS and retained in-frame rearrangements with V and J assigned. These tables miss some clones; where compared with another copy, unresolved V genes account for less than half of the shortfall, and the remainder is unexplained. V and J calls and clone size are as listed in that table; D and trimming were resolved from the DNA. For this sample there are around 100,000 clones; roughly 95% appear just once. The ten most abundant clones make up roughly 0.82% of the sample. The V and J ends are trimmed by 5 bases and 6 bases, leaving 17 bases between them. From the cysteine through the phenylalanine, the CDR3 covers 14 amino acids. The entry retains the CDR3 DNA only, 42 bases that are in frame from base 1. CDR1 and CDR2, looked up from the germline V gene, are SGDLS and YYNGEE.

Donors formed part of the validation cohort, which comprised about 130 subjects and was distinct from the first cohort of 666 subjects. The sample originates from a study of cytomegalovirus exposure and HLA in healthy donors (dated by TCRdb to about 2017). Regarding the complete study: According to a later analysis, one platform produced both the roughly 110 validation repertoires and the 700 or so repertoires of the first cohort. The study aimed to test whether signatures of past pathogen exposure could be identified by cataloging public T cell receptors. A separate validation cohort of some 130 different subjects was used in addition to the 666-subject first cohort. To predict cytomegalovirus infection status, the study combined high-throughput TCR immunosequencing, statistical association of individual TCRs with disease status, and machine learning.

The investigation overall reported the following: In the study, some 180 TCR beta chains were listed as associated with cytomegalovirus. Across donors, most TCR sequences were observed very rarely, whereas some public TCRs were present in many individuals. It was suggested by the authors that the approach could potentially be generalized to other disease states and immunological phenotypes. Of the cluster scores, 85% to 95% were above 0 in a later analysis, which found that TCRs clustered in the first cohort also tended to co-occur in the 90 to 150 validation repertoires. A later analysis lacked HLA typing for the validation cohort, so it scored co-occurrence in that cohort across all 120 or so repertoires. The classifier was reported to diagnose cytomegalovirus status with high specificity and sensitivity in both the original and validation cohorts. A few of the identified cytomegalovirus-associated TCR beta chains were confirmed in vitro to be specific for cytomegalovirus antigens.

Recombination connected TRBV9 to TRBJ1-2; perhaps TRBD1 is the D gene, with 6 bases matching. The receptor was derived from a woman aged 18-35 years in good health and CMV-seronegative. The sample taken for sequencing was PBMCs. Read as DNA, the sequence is TGTGCCAGCAGTCTATGGACAGATACTGATGGCTACACCTTC. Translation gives CASSLWTDTDGYTF.